Below are 7 T cell receptor beta chains sequenced from a single sample in a study of OX40 agonist ivuxolimab in advanced cancers. The method was immunoSEQ multiplex PCR; TCRdb's version includes in-frame clones alone and lacks a portion of them. The sample has approximately 100,000 clones, approximately 90% seen once; the top ten hold approximately 0.3%. The sequences come from CD4+ or CD8+ T cells sorted from blood, collected in a trial of the OX40 agonist ivuxolimab. These receptors came from an adult with an advanced solid tumor such as melanoma, head and neck, liver or kidney cancer.

This clone was seen a single time. The chain links TRBV5-5 to TRBJ2-3; D ambiguous. This CDR3 has 14 residues. Germline loops: CDR1 SGHKS, CDR2 YYEKEE (reference sequence). Trimming cost V 1 base and J 4 bases, with 10 bases left between them. The CDR3 DNA reads as TGTGCCAGCAGCTTGTGGTGGGTTGCAGATACGCAGTATTTT. This encodes CASSLWWVADTQYF.

This chain uses TRBV2 with TRBJ1-2, with unresolved D. The CDR3 loop spans 12 amino acids. V was pared by 2 bases and J by 8 bases, with 9 bases between. Germline loops: CDR1 SNHLY, CDR2 FYNNEI. The CDR3, as DNA: TGTGCCAGCAGTGAATCGCACGACGGCTACACCTTC. It translates to CASSESHDGYTF.

V usage is TRBV19 and J usage is TRBJ2-2, with D tentatively TRBD1 (5 bases). Germline CDR1 is LNHDA and CDR2 is SQIVND (reference sequence). Trimming removed 9 bases from V and 0 bases from J, with 11 bases in between. The CDR3 extends over 14 amino acids. The CDR3 region is CASQQESNTGELFF. The CDR3 DNA reads as TGTGCCAGCCAACAGGAATCGAACACCGGGGAGCTGTTTTTT. Combining the CDR3 with reference TRBV19 and TRBJ2-2 gives the whole variable domain DGGITQSPKYLFRKEGQNVTLSCEQNLNHDAMYWYRQDPGQGLRLIYYSQIVNDFQKGDIAEGYSVSREKKESFPLTVTSAQKNPTAFYLCASQQESNTGELFFGEGSRLTVL.

V and J are TRBV7-6 and TRBJ2-1; 7 nucleotides match TRBD1. Germline-derived CDR1 and CDR2 are SGHVS and FNYEAQ. J was trimmed by 2 bases and V by 4 bases; bases with no gene match: 5. The CDR3 has 15 residues. The CDR3 region is CASSSKDRPYNEQFF. Written as DNA, the CDR3 is TGTGCCAGCAGCTCAAAGGACAGGCCCTACAATGAGCAGTTCTTC.

V and J are TRBV7-9 and TRBJ2-5; 7 bases fit TRBD1. Germline V CDR1 and CDR2: SEHNR, FQNEAQ (reference sequence). V lost 1 base, J lost 5 bases, and 4 bases stayed unmatched. CDR3 length: 14 residues. In nucleotides, the CDR3 is TGTGCCAGCAGCTTAGTAGGGGGCGTGGAGACCCAGTACTTC. Encoded protein: CASSLVGGVETQYF. The entire variable domain, with the rest obtained from reference TRBV7-9 and TRBJ2-5, is as follows: DTGVSQNPRHKITKRGQNVTFRCDPISEHNRLYWYRQTLGQGPEFLTYFQNEAQLEKSRLLSDRFSAERPKGSFSTLEIQRTEQGDSAMYLCASSLVGGVETQYFGPGTRLLVL.

The chain is built from TRBV7-2 and TRBJ1-4, with 9 bases identical to TRBD1. Germline V gives CDR1 SGHTA, CDR2 FQGNSA. The junction had 12 bases not matched to a gene; V was cut back by 5 bases and J by 8 bases. The CDR3 totals 16 residues. CDR3 sequence reads: CASSKPPGQGEEKLFF. Here the CDR3 DNA reads TGTGCCAGCAGCAAACCTCCGGGACAGGGTGAAGAAAAACTGTTTTTT. Drawing the rest from reference TRBV7-2 and TRBJ1-4, the complete variable domain is GAGVSQSPSNKVTEKGKDVELRCDPISGHTALYWYRQSLGQGLEFLIYFQGNSAPDKSGLPSDRFSAERTGGSVSTLTIQRTQQEDSAVYLCASSKPPGQGEEKLFFGSGTQLSVL.

The rearrangement uses TRBV28 and TRBJ2-1; D gene uncertain. V lost 9 bases to trimming and J lost 4 bases, with 16 bases between them. CDR3 length: 14 amino acids. Germline CDR1 reads MDHEN; CDR2 reads SYDVKM. The CDR3 nucleotides read TGTGCCAGTGGTACTTTTAACCTTTACAATGAGCAGTTCTTC. Protein: CASGTFNLYNEQFF.